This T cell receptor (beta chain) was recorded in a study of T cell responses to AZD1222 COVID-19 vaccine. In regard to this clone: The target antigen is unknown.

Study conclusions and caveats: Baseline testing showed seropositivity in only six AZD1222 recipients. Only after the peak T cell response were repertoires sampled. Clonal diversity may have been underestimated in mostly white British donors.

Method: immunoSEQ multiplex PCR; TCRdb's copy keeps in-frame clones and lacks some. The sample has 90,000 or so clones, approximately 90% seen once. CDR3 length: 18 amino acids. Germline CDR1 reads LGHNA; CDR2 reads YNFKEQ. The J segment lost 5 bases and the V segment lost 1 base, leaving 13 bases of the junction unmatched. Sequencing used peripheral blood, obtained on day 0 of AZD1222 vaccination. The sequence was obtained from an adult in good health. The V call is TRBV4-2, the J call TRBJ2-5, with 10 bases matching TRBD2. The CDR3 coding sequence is TGTGCCAGCAGCCAAGGGAACGTGCTAGCGGGAGTCGGGGAGACCCAGTACTTC. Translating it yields CASSQGNVLAGVGETQYF.